These 7 T cell receptor beta chains originate from one sample sequenced in a study of T cell changes during pregnancy in multiple sclerosis. Profiled with immunoSEQ multiplex PCR; TCRdb holds only in-frame clones, not every one. Among 50,000 to 80,000 clones listed, more than 85% were seen once. The sequencing here drew on CD8+ T cells from peripheral blood mononuclear cells, taken before pregnancy. The receptors come from a female donor with multiple sclerosis, enrolled in a pregnancy study.

CDR3 sequence reads: CASGFGGSNQPQHF. CDR3 bases: TGTGCTAGTGGTTTCGGGGGTTCCAATCAGCCCCAGCATTTT. The chain combines TRBV12-5 with TRBJ1-5; D possibly corresponds to TRBD1 (5 bases). Germline CDR1 reads LGHNT; CDR2 reads FRNRAP. The length of the CDR3 is 14 residues. Between the trimmed V and J ends, which lost 3 bases and 3 bases, there was a span of 9 bases.

The CDR3 coding sequence is TGTGCCAGCAGCTTTAGACTAGCGGGGTCAAAAAACATTCAGTACTTC. It translates to CASSFRLAGSKNIQYF. The gene calls are TRBV11-2 and TRBJ2-4; 11 nucleotides line up with TRBD2. CDR1 SGHAT and CDR2 FQNNGV come from the germline V gene. Trimming removed 3 bases from V and 4 bases from J; junction bases left unmatched: 5. This CDR3 spans 16 amino acids.

This clone appeared a few times. The rearrangement joins TRBV2 to TRBJ1-5, with 7 bases identical to TRBD1. This CDR3 has 13 amino acids. V dropped 5 bases and J dropped 4; count of bases not matched to a gene: 2. In germline, CDR1 is SNHLY, CDR2 FYNNEI. The CDR3 coding sequence is TGTGCCAGCAGTCGACAGGGAAATCAGCCCCAGCATTTT. Amino acids: CASSRQGNQPQHF.

V usage is TRBV21-1 and J usage is TRBJ2-5; the table's D call, TRBD1, was not checked against the DNA. TRBV21-1 is annotated as a pseudogene. This CDR3 is built from 17 residues. CDR3 residues: CASSRGSRGDLFGTQYF. CDR3 nucleotides: TGTGCCAGCAGCAGGGGTAGCAGGGGAGATCTATTTGGGACCCAGTACTTC.

This rearrangement joins TRBV30 to TRBJ2-7; the match to TRBD1 covers 7 bases. CDR1 is GTSNPN and CDR2 is SVGIG in the germline V gene (reference sequence). V shed 7 bases, J shed 4 bases, and the junction held 13 bases outside the gene matches. This CDR3 has 14 residues. In DNA form, the CDR3 reads TGTGCCTTGACACCTCTTTCAGGGGGTTACGAGCAGTACTTC. It codes for CALTPLSGGYEQYF.

This sequence joins TRBV19 and TRBJ1-6; the D gene is possibly TRBD1 (5 bases). V gave up 6 bases and J gave up 7 bases, with 19 bases separating them. CDR1 and CDR2 from the germline V gene are LNHDA and SQIVND (reference sequence). There are 16 residues in the CDR3. CDR3 in DNA: TGTGCCAGTAGCCCTCTTCCCGACAGAAACAATTCACCCCTCCACTTT. Residues: CASSPLPDRNNSPLHF.

The rearrangement uses TRBV10-3 and TRBJ1-1, with no clear D. CDR1 ENHRY and CDR2 SYGVKD come from the germline V gene. Trimming removed 0 bases from V and 5 bases from J, with 10 bases in between. CDR3 length equals 14 residues. CDR3 region: CAISESDGGTEAFF. The CDR3 DNA follows: TGTGCCATCAGTGAGTCTGATGGAGGTACTGAAGCTTTCTTT.